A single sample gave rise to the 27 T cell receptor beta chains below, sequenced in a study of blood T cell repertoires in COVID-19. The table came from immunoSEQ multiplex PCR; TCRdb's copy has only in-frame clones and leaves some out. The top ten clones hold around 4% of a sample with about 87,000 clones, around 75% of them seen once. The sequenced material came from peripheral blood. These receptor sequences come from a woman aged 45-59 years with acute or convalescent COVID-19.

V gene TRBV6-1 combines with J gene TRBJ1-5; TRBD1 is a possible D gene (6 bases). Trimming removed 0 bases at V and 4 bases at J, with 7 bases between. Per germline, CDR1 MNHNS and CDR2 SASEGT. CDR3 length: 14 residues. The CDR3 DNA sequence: TGTGCCAGCAGTGAAGCCAGGGGAAATCAGCCCCAGCATTTT. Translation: CASSEARGNQPQHF.

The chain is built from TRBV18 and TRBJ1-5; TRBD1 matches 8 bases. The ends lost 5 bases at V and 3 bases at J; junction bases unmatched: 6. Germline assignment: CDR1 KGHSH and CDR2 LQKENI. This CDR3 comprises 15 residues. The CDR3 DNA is TGTGCCAGCTCAACGACAGGGGCTAACAATCAGCCCCAGCATTTT. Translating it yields CASSTTGANNQPQHF.

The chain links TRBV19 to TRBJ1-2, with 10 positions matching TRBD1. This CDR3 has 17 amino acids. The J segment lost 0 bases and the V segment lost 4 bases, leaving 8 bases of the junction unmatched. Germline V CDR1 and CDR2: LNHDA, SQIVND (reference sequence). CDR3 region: CASSTGQGGQSNYGYTF. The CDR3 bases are TGTGCCAGTAGTACCGGACAGGGGGGACAATCTAACTATGGCTACACCTTC.

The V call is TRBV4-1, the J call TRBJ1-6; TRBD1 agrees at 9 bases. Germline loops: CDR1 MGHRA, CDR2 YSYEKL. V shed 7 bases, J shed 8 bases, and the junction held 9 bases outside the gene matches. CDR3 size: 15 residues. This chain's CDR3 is CASTQRGQGDSPLHF. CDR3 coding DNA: TGCGCCAGCACCCAGCGGGGACAGGGCGATTCACCCCTCCACTTT.

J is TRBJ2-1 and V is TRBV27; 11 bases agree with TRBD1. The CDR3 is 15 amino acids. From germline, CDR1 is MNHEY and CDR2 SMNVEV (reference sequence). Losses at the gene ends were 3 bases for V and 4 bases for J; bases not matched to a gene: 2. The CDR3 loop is CASSFGTGGYNEQFF. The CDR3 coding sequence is TGTGCCAGCAGTTTTGGGACAGGGGGGTACAATGAGCAGTTCTTC.

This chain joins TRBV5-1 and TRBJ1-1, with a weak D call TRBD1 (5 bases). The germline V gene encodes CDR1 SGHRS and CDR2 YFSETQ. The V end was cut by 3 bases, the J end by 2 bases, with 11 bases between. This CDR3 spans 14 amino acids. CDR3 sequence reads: CASSWGDLNTEAFF. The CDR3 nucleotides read TGCGCCAGCAGCTGGGGGGACCTAAACACTGAAGCTTTCTTT.

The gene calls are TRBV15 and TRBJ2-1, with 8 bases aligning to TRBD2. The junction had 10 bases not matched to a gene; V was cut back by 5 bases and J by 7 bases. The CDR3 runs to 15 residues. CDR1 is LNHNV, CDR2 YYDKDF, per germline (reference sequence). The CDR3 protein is CATSGKRGPGNEQFF. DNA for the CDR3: TGTGCCACCAGCGGAAAGCGGGGGCCGGGTAATGAGCAGTTCTTC. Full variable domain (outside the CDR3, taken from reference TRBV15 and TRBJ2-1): DAMVIQNPRYQVTQFGKPVTLSCSQTLNHNVMYWYQQKSSQAPKLLFHYYDKDFNNEADTPDNFQSRRPNTSFCFLDIRSPGLGDTAMYLCATSGKRGPGNEQFFGPGTRLTVL.

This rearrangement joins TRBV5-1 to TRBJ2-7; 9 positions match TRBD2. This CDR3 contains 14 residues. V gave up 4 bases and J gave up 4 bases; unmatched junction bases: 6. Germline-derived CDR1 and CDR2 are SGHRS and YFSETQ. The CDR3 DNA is TGCGCCAGCAGCCCGGGACTAGCTGTATACGAGCAGTACTTC. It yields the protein CASSPGLAVYEQYF.

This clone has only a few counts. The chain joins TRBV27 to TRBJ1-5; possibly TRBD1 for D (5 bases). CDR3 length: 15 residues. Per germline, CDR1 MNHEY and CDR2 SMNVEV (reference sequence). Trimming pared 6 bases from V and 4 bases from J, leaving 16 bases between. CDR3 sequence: CASRRGARENQPQHF. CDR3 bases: TGTGCCAGCAGACGCGGGGCTAGAGAAAATCAGCCCCAGCATTTT.

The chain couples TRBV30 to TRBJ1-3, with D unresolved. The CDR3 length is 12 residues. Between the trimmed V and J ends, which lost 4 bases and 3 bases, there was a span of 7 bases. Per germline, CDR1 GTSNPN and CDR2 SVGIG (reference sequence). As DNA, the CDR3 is TGTGCCTGGAATTTATATGGAAACACCATATATTTT. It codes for CAWNLYGNTIYF. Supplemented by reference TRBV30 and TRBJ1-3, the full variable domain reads SQTIHQWPATLVQPVGSPLSLECTVEGTSNPNLYWYRQAAGRGLQLLFYSVGIGQISSEVPQNLSASRPQDRQFILSSKKLLLSDSGFYLCAWNLYGNTIYFGEGSWLTVV.

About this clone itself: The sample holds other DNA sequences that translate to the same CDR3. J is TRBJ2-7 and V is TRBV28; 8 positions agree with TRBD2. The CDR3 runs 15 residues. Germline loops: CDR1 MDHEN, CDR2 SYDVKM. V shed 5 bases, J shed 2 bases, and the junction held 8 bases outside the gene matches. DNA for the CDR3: TGTGCCAGCAGTCCGTTAGCGGGGACAACCTACGAGCAGTACTTC. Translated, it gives CASSPLAGTTYEQYF.

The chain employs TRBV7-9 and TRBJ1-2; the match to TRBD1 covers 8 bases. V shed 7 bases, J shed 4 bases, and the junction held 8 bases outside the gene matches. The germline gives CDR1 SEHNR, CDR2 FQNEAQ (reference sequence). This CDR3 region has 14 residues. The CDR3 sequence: CASTRTGMGYGYTF. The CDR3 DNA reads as TGTGCCAGCACCCGGACAGGGATGGGCTATGGCTACACCTTC.

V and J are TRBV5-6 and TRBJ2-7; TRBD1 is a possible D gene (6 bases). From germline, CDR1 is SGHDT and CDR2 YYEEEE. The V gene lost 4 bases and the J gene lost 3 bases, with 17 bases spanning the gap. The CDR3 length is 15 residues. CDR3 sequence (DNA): TGTGCCAGCAGCCCCCGTGAGACAGGCTACTACGAGCAGTACTTC. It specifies CASSPRETGYYEQYF.

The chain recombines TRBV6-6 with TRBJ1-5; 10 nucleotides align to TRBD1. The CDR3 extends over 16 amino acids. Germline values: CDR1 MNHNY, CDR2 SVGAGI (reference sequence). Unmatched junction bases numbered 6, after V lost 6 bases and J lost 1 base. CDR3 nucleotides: TGTGCCAGCAGAGACCGGGACAGGGGAAGCAATCAGCCCCAGCATTTT. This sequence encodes CASRDRDRGSNQPQHF.

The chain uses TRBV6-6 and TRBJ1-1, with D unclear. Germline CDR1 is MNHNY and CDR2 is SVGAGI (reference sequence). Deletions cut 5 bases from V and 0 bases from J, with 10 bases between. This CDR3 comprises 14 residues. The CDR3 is CASSPNRLNTEAFF. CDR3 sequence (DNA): TGTGCCAGCAGTCCTAACCGTCTGAACACTGAAGCTTTCTTT.

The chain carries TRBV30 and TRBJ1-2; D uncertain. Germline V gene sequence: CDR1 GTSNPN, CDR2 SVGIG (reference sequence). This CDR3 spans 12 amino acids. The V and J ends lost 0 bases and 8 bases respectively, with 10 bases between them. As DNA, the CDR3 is TGTGCCTGGAGTGTATTACCCAGGGGCTACACCTTC. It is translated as CAWSVLPRGYTF.

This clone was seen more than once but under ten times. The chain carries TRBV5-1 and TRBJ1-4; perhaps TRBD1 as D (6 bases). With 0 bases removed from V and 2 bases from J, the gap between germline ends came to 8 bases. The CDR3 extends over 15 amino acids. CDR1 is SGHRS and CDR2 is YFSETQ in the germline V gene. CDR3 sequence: CASSLGTETNEKLFF. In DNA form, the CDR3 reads TGCGCCAGCAGCTTGGGGACAGAGACTAATGAAAAACTGTTTTTT.

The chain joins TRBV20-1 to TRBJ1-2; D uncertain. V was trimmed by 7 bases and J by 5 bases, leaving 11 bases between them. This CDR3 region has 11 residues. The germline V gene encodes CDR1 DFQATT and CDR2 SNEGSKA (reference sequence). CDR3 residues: CSGLGRYGYTF. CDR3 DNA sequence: TGCAGTGGCCTGGGGAGGTATGGCTACACCTTC.

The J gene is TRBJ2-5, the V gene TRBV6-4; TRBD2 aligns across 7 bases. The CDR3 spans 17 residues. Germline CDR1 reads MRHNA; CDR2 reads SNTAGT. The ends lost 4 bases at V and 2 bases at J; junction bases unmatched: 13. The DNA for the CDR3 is TGTGCCAGCAGTGCGCTACAACAGACTAGCCGACAAGAGACCCAGTACTTC. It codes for CASSALQQTSRQETQYF.

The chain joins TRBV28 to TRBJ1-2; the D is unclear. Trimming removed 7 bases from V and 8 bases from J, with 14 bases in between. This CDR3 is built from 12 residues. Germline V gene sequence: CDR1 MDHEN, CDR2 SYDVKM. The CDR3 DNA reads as TGTGCCAGCATCCTTGCGGGTGTCGGCTACACCTTC. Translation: CASILAGVGYTF.

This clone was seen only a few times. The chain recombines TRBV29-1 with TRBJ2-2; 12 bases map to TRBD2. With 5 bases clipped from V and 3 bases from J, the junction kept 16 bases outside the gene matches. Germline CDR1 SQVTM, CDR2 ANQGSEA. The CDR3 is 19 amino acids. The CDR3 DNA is TGCAGCGTTCTATCCCCGCTAACTAGCGGGGGGCCTCACACCGGGGAGCTGTTTTTT. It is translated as CSVLSPLTSGGPHTGELFF.

The CDR3 sequence: CASSSGFSYNEQFF. CDR3 DNA sequence: TGTGCCAGCAGCTCAGGGTTCTCCTACAATGAGCAGTTCTTC. The chain joins TRBV9 to TRBJ2-1; TRBD1 might be the D (5 bases). The CDR3 spans 14 residues. Trimming pared 4 bases from V and 0 bases from J, leaving 8 bases between. CDR1 and CDR2 from the germline V gene are SGDLS and YYNGEE.

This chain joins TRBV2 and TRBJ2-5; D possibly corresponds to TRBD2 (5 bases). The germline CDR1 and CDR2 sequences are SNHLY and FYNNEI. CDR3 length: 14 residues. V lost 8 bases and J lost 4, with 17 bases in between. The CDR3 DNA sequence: TGTGCCAGCTCAGCCTTACTAGGAGGAGAGACCCAGTACTTC. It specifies CASSALLGGETQYF.

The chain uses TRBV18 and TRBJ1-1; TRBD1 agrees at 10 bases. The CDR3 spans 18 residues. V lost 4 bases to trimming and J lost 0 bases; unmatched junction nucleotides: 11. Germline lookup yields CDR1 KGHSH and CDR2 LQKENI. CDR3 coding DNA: TGTGCCAGCTCACGCGAATACCGGGACAGGGGTATGAACACTGAAGCTTTCTTT. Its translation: CASSREYRDRGMNTEAFF.

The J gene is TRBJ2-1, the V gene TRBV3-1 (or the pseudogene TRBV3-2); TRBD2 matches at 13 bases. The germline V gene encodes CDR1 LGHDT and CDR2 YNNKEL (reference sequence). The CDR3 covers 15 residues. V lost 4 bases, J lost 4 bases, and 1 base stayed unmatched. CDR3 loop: CASSRTSGGYNEQFF. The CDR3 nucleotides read TGTGCCAGCAGCCGGACTAGCGGGGGATACAATGAGCAGTTCTTC.

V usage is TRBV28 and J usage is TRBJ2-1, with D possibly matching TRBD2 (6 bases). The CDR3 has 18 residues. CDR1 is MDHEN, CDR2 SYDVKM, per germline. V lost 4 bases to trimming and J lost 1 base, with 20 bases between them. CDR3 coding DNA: TGTGCCAGCAGTTCACCCCTCGTGGGGGGTATGTCCTACAATGAGCAGTTCTTC. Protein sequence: CASSSPLVGGMSYNEQFF.

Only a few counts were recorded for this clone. The chain's CDR3 is CASSPPSGGVGGYTF. The CDR3 DNA follows: TGTGCCAGCAGCCCCCCCTCGGGGGGAGTGGGGGGCTACACCTTC. This chain uses TRBV3-1 (or the pseudogene TRBV3-2) with TRBJ1-2, with D possibly being TRBD1 (5 bases). The length of the CDR3 is 15 residues. The germline V and J ends were trimmed by 4 bases and 8 bases, with 20 bases remaining between them. Per germline, CDR1 LGHDT and CDR2 YNNKEL (reference sequence).